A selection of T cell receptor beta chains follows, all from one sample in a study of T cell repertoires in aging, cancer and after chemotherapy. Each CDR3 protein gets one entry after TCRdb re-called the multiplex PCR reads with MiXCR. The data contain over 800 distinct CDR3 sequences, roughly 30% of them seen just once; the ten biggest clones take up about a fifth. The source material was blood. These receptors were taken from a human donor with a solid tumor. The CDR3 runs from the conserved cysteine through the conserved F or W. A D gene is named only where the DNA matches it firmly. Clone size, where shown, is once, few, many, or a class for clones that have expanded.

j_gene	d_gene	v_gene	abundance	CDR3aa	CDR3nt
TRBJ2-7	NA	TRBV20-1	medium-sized	CSSVSPSYEQYF	TGCAGTTCAGTGAGTCCTAGCTACGAGCAGTACTTC
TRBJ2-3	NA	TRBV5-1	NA	CASSFQGSGGTDTQYF	TGCGCCAGCAGCTTTCAGGGGTCGGGGGGCACAGATACGCAGTATTTT
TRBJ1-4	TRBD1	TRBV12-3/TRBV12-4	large	CASSRQGAMKLFF	TGTGCCAGCAGCCGACAGGGGGCAATGAAACTGTTTTTT
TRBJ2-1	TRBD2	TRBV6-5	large	CASSYWGLAGVGKSYNEQFF	TGTGCCAGCAGTTACTGGGGTCTAGCGGGAGTTGGAAAGTCCTACAATGAGCAGTTCTTC
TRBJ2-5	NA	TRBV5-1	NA	CASSWANGITRETQYF	TGCGCCAGCAGCTGGGCCAACGGGATAACAAGAGAGACCCAGTACTTC
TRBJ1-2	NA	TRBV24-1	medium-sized	CATTVEVNYGYTF	TGTGCCACCACAGTTGAAGTGAACTATGGCTACACCTTC
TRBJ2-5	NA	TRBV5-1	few	CASSLALTQETQYF	TGCGCCAGCAGCTTGGCCTTAACGCAAGAGACCCAGTACTTC
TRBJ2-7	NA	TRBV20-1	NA	CSARDTIAGQSSYEQYF	TGCAGTGCTAGAGATACGATAGCGGGACAGTCCTCCTACGAGCAGTACTTC
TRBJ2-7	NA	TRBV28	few	CASSADSSYEQYF	TGTGCCAGCAGTGCGGATTCCTCCTACGAGCAGTACTTC
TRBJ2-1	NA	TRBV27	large	CASSLSQTAYNEQFF	TGTGCCAGCAGTTTATCGCAGACAGCCTACAATGAGCAGTTCTTC
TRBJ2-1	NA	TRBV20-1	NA	CSARSAGRDNEQFF	TGCAGTGCTAGATCCGCGGGAAGGGACAATGAGCAGTTCTTC
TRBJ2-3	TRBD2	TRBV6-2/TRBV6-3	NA	CAISGGASGYTDTQYF	TGTGCCATCAGTGGGGGGGCTAGCGGGTACACAGATACGCAGTATTTT
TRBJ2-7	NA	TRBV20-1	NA	CSATSLERENPYEQYF	TGCAGTGCTACCTCTCTTGAGAGAGAGAATCCCTACGAGCAGTACTTC
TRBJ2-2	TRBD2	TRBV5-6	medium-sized	CASSLPGLAANTGELFF	TGTGCCAGCAGCTTGCCGGGACTAGCGGCGAACACCGGGGAGCTGTTTTTT
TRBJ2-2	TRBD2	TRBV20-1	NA	CSASPRTSGRKLIGELFF	TGCAGTGCTAGCCCAAGGACTAGCGGGAGGAAATTGATCGGGGAGCTGTTTTTT
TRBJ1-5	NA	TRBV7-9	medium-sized	CASSSSGADQPQHF	TGTGCCAGCAGTTCGTCAGGGGCGGATCAGCCCCAGCATTTT
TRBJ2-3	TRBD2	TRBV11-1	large	CASSLRRGTSTTDTQYF	TGTGCCAGCAGCTTAAGACGGGGGACTAGTACCACAGATACGCAGTATTTT
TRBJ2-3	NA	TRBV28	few	CASQDPPPDTQYF	TGTGCCAGCCAGGACCCACCTCCGGATACGCAGTATTTT
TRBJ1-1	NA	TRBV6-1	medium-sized	CASRKVTGAEAFF	TGTGCCAGCAGAAAGGTAACCGGCGCTGAAGCTTTCTTT
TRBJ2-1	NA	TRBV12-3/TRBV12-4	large	CATTGNHEQFF	TGTGCTACTACAGGGAACCATGAGCAGTTCTTC
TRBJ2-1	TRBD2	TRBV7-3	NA	CASSHREGRYNEQFF	TGTGCCAGCAGCCACCGGGAGGGCCGCTACAATGAGCAGTTCTTC
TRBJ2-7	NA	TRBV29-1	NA	CSVGTASYEQYF	TGCAGCGTTGGGACAGCATCCTACGAGCAGTACTTC
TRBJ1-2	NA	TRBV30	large	CAFTIGMDYGYTF	TGTGCCTTTACGATCGGGATGGACTATGGCTACACCTTC
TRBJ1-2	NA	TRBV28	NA	CASSLSRAWGYTF	TGTGCCAGCAGTTTGTCCCGGGCTTGGGGCTACACCTTC
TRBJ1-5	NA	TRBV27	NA	CASSLGASGQPQHF	TGTGCCAGCTCATTAGGGGCCAGCGGGCAGCCCCAGCATTTT
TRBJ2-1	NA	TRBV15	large	CATSRDGEAHNEQFF	TGTGCCACCAGCAGAGATGGGGAGGCTCACAATGAGCAGTTCTTC
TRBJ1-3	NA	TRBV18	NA	CASSPLRDAGNTIYF	TGTGCCAGCTCACCACTCAGGGATGCTGGAAACACCATATATTTT
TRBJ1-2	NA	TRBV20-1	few	CSARDPLTVYYGYTF	TGCAGTGCTAGAGACCCATTGACAGTATACTATGGCTACACCTTC
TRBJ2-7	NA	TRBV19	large	CASSPGGGSEQYF	TGTGCCAGTAGCCCAGGGGGGGGGAGCGAGCAGTACTTC
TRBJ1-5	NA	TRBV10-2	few	CASSESGLNQPQHF	TGCGCCAGCAGTGAGTCGGGACTCAATCAGCCCCAGCATTTT
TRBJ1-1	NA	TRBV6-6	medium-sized	CASRSAGTEAFF	TGTGCCAGCAGGTCGGCGGGGACTGAAGCTTTCTTT
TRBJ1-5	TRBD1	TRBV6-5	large	CASSYGTGRDQPQHF	TGTGCCAGCAGTTACGGGACAGGTCGTGATCAGCCCCAGCATTTT
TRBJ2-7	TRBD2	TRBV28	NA	CASRVTSGYEQYF	TGTGCCAGCAGGGTGACTAGCGGGTACGAGCAGTACTTC
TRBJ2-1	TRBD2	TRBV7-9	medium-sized	CASSSGTSGVKQFF	TGTGCCAGCAGCTCCGGCACTAGCGGGGTAAAGCAGTTCTTC
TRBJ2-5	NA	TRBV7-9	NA	CASSSEDSSSGETQYF	TGTGCCAGCAGCTCCGAGGACTCTAGCTCAGGGGAGACCCAGTACTTC
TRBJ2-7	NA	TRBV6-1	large	CASSEREQTLFYEQYF	TGTGCCAGCAGTGAGCGGGAACAGACCCTCTTCTACGAGCAGTACTTC
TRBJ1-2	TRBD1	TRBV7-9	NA	CASSSGQGARPGYGYTF	TGTGCCAGCAGCTCCGGACAGGGGGCGCGCCCGGGATATGGCTACACCTTC
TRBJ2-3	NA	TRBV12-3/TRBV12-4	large	CASSLKGRTDTQYF	TGTGCCAGCAGTTTGAAGGGCCGAACAGATACGCAGTATTTT
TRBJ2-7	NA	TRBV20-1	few	CSATISDAEQYF	TGCAGTGCCACCATCTCCGACGCCGAGCAGTACTTC
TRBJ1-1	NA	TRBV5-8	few	CASSPKKFEAFF	TGTGCCAGCAGCCCAAAGAAGTTTGAAGCTTTCTTT
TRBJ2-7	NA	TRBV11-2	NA	CASSKQGYEQYF	TGTGCCAGCAGCAAGCAGGGCTACGAGCAGTACTTC
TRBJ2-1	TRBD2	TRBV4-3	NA	CASSLGGGRARNEQFF	TGCGCCAGCAGCCTGGGAGGCGGGAGGGCGAGGAATGAGCAGTTCTTC
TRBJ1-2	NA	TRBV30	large	CAWRGEGTYGYTF	TGTGCCTGGAGGGGGGAGGGGACCTATGGCTACACCTTC
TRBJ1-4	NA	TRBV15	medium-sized	CATSRDREPLNEKLFF	TGTGCCACCAGCAGGGACCGGGAGCCCTTAAATGAAAAACTGTTTTTT
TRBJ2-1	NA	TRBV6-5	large	CASSYSKRGGDEQFF	TGTGCCAGCAGTTACTCGAAAAGGGGGGGGGATGAGCAGTTCTTC
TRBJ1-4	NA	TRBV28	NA	CATAGGVTNEKLFF	TGTGCCACCGCCGGCGGGGTCACTAATGAAAAACTGTTTTTT
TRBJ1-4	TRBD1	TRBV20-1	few	CSAMTGFDEKLFF	TGCAGTGCTATGACAGGGTTCGATGAAAAACTGTTTTTT
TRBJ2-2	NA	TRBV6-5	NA	CASGGRTGELFF	TGTGCCAGCGGGGGGAGGACCGGGGAGCTGTTTTTT
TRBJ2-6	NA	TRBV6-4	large	CASSDGFGANVLTF	TGTGCCAGCAGTGACGGTTTTGGGGCCAACGTCCTGACTTTC
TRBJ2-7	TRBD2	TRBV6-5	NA	CASISGRDGRALGEQYF	TGTGCCAGCATCTCCGGGCGGGACGGGAGGGCCTTGGGCGAGCAGTACTTC
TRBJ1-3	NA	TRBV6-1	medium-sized	CASRDRPSGNTIYF	TGTGCCAGCAGGGACAGACCCTCTGGAAACACCATATATTTT
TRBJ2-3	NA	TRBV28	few	CASSAQGSTDTQYF	TGTGCCAGCAGTGCTCAGGGAAGCACAGATACGCAGTATTTT
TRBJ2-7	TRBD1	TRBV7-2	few	CASSLTGSHYEQYF	TGTGCCAGCAGCTTGACAGGGAGTCATTACGAGCAGTACTTC